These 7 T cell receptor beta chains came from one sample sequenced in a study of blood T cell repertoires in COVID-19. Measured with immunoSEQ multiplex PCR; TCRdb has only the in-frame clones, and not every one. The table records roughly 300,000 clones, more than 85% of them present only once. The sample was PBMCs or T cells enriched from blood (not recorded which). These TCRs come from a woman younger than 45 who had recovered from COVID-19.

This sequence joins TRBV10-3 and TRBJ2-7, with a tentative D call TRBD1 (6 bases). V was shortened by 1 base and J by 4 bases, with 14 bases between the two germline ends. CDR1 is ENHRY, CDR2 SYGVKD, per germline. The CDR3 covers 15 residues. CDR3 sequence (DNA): TGTGCCATCAGTGAGTTTATCCAGGGGATTTACGAGCAGTACTTC. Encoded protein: CAISEFIQGIYEQYF.

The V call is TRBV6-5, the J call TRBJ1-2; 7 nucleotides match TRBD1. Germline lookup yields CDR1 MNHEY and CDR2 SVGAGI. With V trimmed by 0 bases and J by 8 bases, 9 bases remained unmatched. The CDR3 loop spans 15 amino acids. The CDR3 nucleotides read TGTGCCAGCAGTTACTCGAACAGGGGCAACGGAGGCTACACCTTC. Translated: CASSYSNRGNGGYTF.

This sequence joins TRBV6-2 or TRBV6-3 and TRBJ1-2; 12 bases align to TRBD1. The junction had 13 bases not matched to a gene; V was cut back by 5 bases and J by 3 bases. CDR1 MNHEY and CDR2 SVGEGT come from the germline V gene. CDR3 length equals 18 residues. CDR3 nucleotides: TGTGCCAGCAGTCCAATCCGGGACAGGGGGCGCTTCGACTATGGCTACACCTTC. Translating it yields CASSPIRDRGRFDYGYTF.

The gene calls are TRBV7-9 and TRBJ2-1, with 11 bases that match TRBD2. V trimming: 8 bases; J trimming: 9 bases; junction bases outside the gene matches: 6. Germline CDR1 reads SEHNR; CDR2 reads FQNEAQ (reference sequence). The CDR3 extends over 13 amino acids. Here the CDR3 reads CASGTSGDGEQFF. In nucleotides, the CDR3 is TGTGCCAGCGGGACTAGCGGTGATGGTGAGCAGTTCTTC.

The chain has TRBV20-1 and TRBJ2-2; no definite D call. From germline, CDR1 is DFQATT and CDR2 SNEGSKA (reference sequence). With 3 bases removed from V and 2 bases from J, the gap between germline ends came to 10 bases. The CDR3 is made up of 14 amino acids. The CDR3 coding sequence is TGCAGTGCTAGTGCGAGCCCAAACACCGGGGAGCTGTTTTTT. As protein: CSASASPNTGELFF.

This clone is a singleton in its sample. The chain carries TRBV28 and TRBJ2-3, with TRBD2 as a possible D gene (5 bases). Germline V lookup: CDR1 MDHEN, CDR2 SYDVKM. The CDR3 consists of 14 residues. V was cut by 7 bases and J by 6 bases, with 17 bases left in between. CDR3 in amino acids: CASIAGNEGDTQYF. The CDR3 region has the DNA TGTGCCAGCATCGCCGGGAATGAAGGGGATACGCAGTATTTT. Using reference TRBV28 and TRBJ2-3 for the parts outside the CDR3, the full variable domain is DVKVTQSSRYLVKRTGEKVFLECVQDMDHENMFWYRQDPGLGLRLIYFSYDVKMKEKGDIPEGYSVSREKKERFSLILESASTNQTSMYLCASIAGNEGDTQYFGPGTRLTVL.

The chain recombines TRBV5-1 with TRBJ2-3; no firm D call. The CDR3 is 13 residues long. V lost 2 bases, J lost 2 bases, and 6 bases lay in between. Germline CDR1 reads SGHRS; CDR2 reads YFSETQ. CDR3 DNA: TGCGCCAGCAGCTTATACAACACAGATACGCAGTATTTT. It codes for CASSLYNTDTQYF.